Given below is one TCR beta chain in context. What it binds is unknown. The data were obtained in a study of OX40 agonist ivuxolimab in advanced cancers. About the study: Age averaged about 60 years (range about 23 to 80), and roughly 80% were male. Of the participants, 40% to 50% had some prior anti-PD-1, anti-PD-L1 or anti-CTLA-4 therapy, which was allowed.

With 3 bases removed from V and 5 bases from J, the gap between germline ends came to 16 bases. CDR3 size: 16 residues. Germline CDR1 MGHDK, CDR2 SYGVNS. Study conclusions and caveats: Certain nonresponders likewise exhibited a low normalized T-cell clonal expansion.

Blood got drawn at baseline, again on cycle 4 day 1, and then on cycle 7 day 1. Clones were sequenced by immunoSEQ multiplex PCR, and TCRdb holds only the in-frame ones, with some missing. The table has tens of thousands of clones, around nine tenths seen once; the top ten hold 24%. The chain couples TRBV25-1 to TRBJ2-2, with a weak D call TRBD2 (6 bases). The clonotype was recovered from an adult with an advanced solid tumor such as melanoma, head and neck, liver or kidney cancer. Sequencing was performed on CD4+ or CD8+ T cells sorted from blood, taken in a trial of the OX40 agonist ivuxolimab. DNA for the CDR3: TGTGCCAGCAGTGACATATCCGGGACTTATACCGGGGAGCTGTTTTTT. Translated, it gives CASSDISGTYTGELFF.